This T cell receptor (beta chain) derives from a study of blood T cell repertoires in COVID-19. TCRdb keeps only in-frame clones here, not all; method: immunoSEQ multiplex PCR. The data contain 65,000 to 85,000 clones, 70% to 80% of them seen just once; the ten biggest clones take up over 5.5%. CDR1 and CDR2 (germline): SNHLY, FYNNEI. Losses at the gene ends were 3 bases for V and 2 bases for J; bases not matched to a gene: 10. This CDR3 has 17 residues. This clonotype originated in a man aged 45-65 years with active or convalescent COVID-19. The specimen sequenced was peripheral blood. The chain combines TRBV2 with TRBJ1-5; 7 nucleotides align to TRBD1. Here the CDR3 reads CASSDRGAGGGNQPQHF. The DNA for the CDR3 is TGTGCCAGCAGTGATCGGGGTGCAGGGGGTGGCAATCAGCCCCAGCATTTT.